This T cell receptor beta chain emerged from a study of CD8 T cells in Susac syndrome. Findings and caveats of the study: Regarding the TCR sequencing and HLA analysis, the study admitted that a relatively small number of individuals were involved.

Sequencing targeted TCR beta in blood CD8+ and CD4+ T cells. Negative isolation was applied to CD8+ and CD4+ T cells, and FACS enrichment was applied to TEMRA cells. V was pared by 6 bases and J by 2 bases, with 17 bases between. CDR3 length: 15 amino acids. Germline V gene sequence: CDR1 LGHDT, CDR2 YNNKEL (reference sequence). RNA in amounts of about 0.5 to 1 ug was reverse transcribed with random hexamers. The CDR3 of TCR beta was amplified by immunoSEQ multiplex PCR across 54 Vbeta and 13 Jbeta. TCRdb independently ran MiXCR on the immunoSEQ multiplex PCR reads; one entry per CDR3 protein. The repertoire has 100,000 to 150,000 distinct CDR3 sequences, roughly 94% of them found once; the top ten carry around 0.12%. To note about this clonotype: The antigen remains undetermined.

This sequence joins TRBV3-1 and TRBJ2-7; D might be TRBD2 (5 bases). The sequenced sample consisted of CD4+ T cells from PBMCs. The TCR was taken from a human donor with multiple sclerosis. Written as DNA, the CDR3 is TGTGCCAGCAGTTTTCTAGCCGGTGGAGCCTACGAGCAGTACTTC. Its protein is CASSFLAGGAYEQYF.